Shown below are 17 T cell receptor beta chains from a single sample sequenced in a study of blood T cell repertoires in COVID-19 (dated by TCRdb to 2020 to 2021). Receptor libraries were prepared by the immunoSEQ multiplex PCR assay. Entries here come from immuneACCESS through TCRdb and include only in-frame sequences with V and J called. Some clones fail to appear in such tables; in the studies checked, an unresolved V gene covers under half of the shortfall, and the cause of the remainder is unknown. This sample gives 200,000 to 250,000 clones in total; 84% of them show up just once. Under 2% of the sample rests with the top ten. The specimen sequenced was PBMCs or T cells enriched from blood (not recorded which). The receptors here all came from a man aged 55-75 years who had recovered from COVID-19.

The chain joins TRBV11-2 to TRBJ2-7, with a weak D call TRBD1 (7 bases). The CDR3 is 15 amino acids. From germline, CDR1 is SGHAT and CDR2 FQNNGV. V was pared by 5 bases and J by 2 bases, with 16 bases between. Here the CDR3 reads CASSPPGQRAYEQYF. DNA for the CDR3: TGTGCCAGCAGCCCACCGGGACAGCGGGCCTACGAGCAGTACTTC. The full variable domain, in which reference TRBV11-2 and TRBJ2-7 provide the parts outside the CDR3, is EAGVAQSPRYKIIEKRQSVAFWCNPISGHATLYWYQQILGQGPKLLIQFQNNGVVDDSQLPKDRFSAERLKGVDSTLKIQPAKLEDSAVYLCASSPPGQRAYEQYFGPGTRLTVT.

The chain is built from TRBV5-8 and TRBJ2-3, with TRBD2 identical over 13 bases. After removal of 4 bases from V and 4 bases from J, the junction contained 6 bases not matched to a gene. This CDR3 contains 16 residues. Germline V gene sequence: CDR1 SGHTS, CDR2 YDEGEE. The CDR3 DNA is TGTGCCAGCAGCCTCGGACTAGCGGGGGTGGCAGATACGCAGTATTTT. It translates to CASSLGLAGVADTQYF.

Written as DNA, the CDR3 is TGTGCCAGTAGTCTTCGGGGAAGCAATCAGCCCCAGCATTTT. Translated, it gives CASSLRGSNQPQHF. The rearrangement uses TRBV19 and TRBJ1-5; D call uncertain. Trimming cost V 5 bases and J 1 base, with 9 bases left between them. Germline V lookup: CDR1 LNHDA, CDR2 SQIVND (reference sequence). The CDR3 is 14 residues long.

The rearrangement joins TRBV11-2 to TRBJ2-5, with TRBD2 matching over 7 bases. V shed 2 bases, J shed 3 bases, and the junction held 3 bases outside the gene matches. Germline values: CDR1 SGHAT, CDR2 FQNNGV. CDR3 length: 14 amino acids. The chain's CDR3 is CASSLLGTKETQYF. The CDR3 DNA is TGTGCCAGCAGCTTATTGGGGACTAAAGAGACCCAGTACTTC.

CDR3 residues: CASSLSGKETEAFF. The CDR3 bases are TGTGCCAGCAGCTTGTCAGGGAAGGAAACTGAAGCTTTCTTT. This chain joins TRBV5-5 and TRBJ1-1; D might be TRBD1 (5 bases). The V gene lost 1 base and the J gene lost 5 bases, with 12 bases spanning the gap. This CDR3 is built from 14 residues. Per germline, CDR1 SGHKS and CDR2 YYEKEE (reference sequence).

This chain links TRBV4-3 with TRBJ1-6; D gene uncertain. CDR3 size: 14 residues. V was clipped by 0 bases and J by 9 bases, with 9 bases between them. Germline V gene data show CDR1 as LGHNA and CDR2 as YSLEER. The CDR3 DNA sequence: TGCGCCAGCAGCCAAGATAAGCTGAGTTCACCCCTCCACTTT. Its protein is CASSQDKLSSPLHF.

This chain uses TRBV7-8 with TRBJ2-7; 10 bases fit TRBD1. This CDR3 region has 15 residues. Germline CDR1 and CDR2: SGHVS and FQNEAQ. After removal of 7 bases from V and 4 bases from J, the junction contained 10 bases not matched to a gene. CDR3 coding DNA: TGTGCCAGCATCGAAGGTCCGGGACAGGGGTACGAGCAGTACTTC. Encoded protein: CASIEGPGQGYEQYF. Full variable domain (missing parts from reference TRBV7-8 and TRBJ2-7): GAGVSQSPRYKVAKRGQDVALRCDPISGHVSLFWYQQALGQGPEFLTYFQNEAQLDKSGLPSDRFFAERPEGSVSTLKIQRTQQEDSAVYLCASIEGPGQGYEQYFGPGTRLTVT.

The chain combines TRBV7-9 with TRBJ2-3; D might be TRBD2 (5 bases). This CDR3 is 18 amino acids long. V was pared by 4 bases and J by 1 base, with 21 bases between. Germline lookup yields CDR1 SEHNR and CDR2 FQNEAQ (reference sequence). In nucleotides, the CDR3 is TGTGCCAGCAGCTCAACGACTGGGTGGTCGAGGGGCACAGATACGCAGTATTTT. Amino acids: CASSSTTGWSRGTDTQYF.

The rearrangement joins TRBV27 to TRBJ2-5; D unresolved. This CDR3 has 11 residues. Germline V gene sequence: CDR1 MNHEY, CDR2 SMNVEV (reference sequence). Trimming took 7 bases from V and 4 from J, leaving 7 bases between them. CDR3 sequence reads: CASTPGETQYF. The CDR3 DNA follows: TGTGCCAGCACCCCAGGAGAGACCCAGTACTTC.

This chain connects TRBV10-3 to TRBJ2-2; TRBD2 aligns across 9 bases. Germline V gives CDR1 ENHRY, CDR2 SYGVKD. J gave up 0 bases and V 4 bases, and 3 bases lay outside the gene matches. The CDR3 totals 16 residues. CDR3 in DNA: TGTGCCATCAGTGGGCCTAGCGGGGCGAACACCGGGGAGCTGTTTTTT. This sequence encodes CAISGPSGANTGELFF.

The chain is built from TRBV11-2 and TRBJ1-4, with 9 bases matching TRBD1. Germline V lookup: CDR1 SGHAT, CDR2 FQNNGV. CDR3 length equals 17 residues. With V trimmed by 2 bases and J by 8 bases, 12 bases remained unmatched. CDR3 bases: TGTGCCAGCAGCTTAATCGTACGGACAGGGGTACGGGAAAAACTGTTTTTT. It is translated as CASSLIVRTGVREKLFF.

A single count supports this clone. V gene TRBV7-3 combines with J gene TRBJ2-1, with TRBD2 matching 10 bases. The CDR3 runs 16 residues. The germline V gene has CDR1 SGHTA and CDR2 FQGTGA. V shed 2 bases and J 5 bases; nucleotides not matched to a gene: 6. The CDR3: CASSLGPGLANNEQFF. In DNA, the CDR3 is TGTGCCAGCAGCTTAGGACCGGGACTAGCGAACAATGAGCAGTTCTTC. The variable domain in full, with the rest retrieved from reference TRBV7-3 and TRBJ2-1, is GAGVSQTPSNKVTEKGKYVELRCDPISGHTALYWYRQSLGQGPEFLIYFQGTGAADDSGLPNDRFFAVRPEGSVSTLKIQRTERGDSAVYLCASSLGPGLANNEQFFGPGTRLTVL.

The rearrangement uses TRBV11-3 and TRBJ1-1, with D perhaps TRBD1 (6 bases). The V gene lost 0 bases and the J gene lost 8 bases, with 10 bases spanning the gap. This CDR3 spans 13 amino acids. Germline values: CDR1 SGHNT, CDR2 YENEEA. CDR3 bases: TGTGCCAGCAGCTTAGACCGGACAGCAGAAGCTTTCTTT. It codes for CASSLDRTAEAFF.

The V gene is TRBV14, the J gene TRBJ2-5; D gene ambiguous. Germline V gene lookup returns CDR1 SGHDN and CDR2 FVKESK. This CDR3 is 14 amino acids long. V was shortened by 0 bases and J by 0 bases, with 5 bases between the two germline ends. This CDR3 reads CASSQDLYQETQYF. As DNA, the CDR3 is TGTGCCAGCAGCCAAGATCTTTACCAAGAGACCCAGTACTTC.

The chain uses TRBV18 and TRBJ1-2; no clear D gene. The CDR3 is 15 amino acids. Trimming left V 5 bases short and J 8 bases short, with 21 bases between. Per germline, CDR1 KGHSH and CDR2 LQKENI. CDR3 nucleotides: TGTGCCAGCTCATCAACTGGGGAGGGTACTAACGGCTACACCTTC. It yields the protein CASSSTGEGTNGYTF. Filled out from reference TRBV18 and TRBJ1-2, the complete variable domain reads NAGVMQNPRHLVRRRGQEARLRCSPMKGHSHVYWYRQLPEEGLKFMVYLQKENIIDESGMPKERFSAEFPKEGPSILRIQQVVRGDSAAYFCASSSTGEGTNGYTFGSGTRLTVV.

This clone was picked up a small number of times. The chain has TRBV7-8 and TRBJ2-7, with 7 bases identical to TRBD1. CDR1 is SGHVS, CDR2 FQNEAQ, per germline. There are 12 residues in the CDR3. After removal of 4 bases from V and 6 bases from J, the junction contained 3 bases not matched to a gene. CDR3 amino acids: CASSYDRVEQYF. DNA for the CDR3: TGTGCCAGCAGCTACGACAGGGTCGAGCAGTACTTC.

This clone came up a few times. CDR3 amino acids: CASSPGTIFYEQYF. DNA of the CDR3: TGTGCCAGCAGCCCAGGGACTATCTTCTACGAGCAGTACTTC. This chain links TRBV9 with TRBJ2-7; 7 nucleotides match TRBD2. With 4 bases clipped from V and 3 bases from J, the junction kept 7 bases outside the gene matches. The CDR3 runs to 14 residues. Germline V gives CDR1 SGDLS, CDR2 YYNGEE.